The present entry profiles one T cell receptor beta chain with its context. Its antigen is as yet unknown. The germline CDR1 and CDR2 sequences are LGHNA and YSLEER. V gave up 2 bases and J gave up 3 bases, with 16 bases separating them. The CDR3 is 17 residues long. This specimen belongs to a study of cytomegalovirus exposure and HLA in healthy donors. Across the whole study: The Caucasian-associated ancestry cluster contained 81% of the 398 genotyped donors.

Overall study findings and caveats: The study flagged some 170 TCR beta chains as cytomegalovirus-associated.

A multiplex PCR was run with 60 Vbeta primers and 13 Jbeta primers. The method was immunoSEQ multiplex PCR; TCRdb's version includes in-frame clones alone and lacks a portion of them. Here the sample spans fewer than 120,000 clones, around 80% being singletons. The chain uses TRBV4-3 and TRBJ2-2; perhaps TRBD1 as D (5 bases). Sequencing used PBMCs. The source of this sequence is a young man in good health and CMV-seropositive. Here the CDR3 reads CASSQRAVGADTGELFF. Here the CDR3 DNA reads TGCGCCAGCAGCCAACGAGCAGTTGGGGCGGACACCGGGGAGCTGTTTTTT.